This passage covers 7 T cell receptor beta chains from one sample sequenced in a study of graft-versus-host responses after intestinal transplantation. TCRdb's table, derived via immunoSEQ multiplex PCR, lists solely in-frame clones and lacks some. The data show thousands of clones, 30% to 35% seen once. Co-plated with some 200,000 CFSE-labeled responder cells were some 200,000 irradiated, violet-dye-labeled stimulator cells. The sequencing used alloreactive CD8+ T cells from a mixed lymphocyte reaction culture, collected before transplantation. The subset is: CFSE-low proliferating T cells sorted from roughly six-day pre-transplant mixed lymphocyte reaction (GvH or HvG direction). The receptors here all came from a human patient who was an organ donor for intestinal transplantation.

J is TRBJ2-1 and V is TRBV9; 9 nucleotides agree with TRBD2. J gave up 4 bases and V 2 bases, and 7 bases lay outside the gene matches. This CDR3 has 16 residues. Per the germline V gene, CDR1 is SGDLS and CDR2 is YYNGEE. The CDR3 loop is CASSVSSTSGYNEQFF. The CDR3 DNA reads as TGTGCCAGCAGCGTCTCTTCGACTAGCGGTTACAATGAGCAGTTCTTC.

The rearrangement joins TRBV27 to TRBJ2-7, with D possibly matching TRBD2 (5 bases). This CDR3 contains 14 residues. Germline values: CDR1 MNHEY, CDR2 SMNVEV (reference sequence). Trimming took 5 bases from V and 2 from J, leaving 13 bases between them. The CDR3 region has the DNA TGTGCCAGCAGTCGGGGTCCGATGCCCTACGAGCAGTACTTC. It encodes CASSRGPMPYEQYF.

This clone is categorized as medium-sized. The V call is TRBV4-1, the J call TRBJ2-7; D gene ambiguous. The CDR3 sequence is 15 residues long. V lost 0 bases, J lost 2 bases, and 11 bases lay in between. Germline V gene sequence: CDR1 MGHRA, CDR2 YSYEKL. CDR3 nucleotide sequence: TGCGCCAGCAGCCAAGATTTTCCTCGTCCCTACGAGCAGTACTTC. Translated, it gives CASSQDFPRPYEQYF.

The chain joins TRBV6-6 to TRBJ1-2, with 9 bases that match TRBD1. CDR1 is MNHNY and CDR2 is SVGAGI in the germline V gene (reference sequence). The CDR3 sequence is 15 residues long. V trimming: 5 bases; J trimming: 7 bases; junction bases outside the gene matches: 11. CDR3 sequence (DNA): TGTGCCAGCAGTGCCTATACAGGGGGCAGGTTTGGCTACACCTTC. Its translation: CASSAYTGGRFGYTF.

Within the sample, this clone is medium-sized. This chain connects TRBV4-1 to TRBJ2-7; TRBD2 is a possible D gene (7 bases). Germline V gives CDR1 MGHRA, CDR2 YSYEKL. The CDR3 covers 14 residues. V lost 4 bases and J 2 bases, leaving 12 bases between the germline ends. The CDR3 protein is CASSLGGAAYEQYF. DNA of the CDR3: TGCGCCAGCAGCCTAGGGGGGGCGGCCTACGAGCAGTACTTC.

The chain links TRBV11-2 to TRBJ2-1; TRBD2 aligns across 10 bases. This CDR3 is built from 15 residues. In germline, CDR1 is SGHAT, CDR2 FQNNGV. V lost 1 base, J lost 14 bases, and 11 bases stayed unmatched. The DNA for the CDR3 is TGTGCCAGCAGCTTAGCAGCGGGGGGGCTTTTGGAAAAGTTCTTC. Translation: CASSLAAGGLLEKFF. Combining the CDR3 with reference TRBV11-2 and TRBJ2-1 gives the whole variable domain EAGVAQSPRYKIIEKRQSVAFWCNPISGHATLYWYQQILGQGPKLLIQFQNNGVVDDSQLPKDRFSAERLKGVDSTLKIQPAKLEDSAVYLCASSLAAGGLLEKFFGPGTRLTVL.

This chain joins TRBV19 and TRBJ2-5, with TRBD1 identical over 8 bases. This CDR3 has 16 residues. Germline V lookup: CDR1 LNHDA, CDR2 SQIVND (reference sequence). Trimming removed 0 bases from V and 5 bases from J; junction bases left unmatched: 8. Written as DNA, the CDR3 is TGTGCCAGTAGTATAGACCCAAGGACAGGGATGGAGACCCAGTACTTC. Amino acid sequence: CASSIDPRTGMETQYF.